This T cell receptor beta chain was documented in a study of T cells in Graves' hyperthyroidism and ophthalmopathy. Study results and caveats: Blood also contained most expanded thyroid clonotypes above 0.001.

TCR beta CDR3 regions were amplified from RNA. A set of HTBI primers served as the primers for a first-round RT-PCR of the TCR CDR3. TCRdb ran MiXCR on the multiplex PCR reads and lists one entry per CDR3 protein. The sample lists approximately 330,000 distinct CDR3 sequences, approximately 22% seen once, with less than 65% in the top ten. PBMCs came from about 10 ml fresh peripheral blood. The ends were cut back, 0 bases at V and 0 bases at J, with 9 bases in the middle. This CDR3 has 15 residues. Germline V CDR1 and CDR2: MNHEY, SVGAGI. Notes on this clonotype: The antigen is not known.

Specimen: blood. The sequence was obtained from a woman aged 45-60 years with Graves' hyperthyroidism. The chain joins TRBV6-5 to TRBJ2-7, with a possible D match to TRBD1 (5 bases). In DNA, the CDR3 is TGTGCCAGCAGTTACTCTTCCAGGGCCTCCTACGAGCAGTACTTC. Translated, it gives CASSYSSRASYEQYF.